These 17 T cell receptor beta chains originate from one sample sequenced in a study of T-cell memory formation after mild COVID-19. A single record per CDR3 protein comes from TCRdb applying MiXCR to the 5' RACE reads. Among under 450,000 distinct CDR3 sequences, 20% to 25% were seen once, and the ten largest hold around 20%. Sequencing input: PBMCs or a T cell subset sorted from them (not recorded which). The receptor source for this set is a man younger than 30 who had mild COVID-19 (a few samples of this study predate the infection). Cell type and time point are not known.

This sequence joins TRBV28 and TRBJ2-5, with 11 positions matching TRBD2. This CDR3 has 15 residues. V trimming: 8 bases; J trimming: 5 bases; junction bases outside the gene matches: 10. Germline-derived CDR1 and CDR2 are MDHEN and SYDVKM. CDR3 nucleotide sequence: TGTGCCAGCCTAGCGGGGGGCGCTGAGTCTGAGACCCAGTACTTC. Translation gives CASLAGGAESETQYF.

This clonotype was counted many times. The chain uses TRBV12-5 and TRBJ2-3; D is possibly TRBD1 (6 bases). Germline CDR1 and CDR2: LGHNT and FRNRAP. The germline V and J ends were trimmed by 6 bases and 4 bases, with 11 bases remaining between them. The CDR3 runs to 13 residues. The CDR3 DNA reads as TGTGCTAGTGGCACTGACAGGTCAGATACGCAGTATTTT. Translation gives CASGTDRSDTQYF.

The chain links TRBV6-6 to TRBJ1-1, with no clear D. The V end lost 2 bases, the J end lost 0 bases, and 19 bases lay between the germline ends. Germline V lookup: CDR1 MNHNY, CDR2 SVGAGI (reference sequence). This CDR3 spans 18 amino acids. This chain's CDR3 is CASSYDRQQDFMNTEAFF. The DNA of the CDR3 is TGTGCCAGCAGTTACGATCGGCAGCAGGATTTCATGAACACTGAAGCTTTCTTT.

The gene calls are TRBV7-2 and TRBJ2-3; D is perhaps TRBD1 (5 bases). The ends were cut back, 5 bases at V and 0 bases at J, with 9 bases in the middle. The length of the CDR3 is 14 residues. The germline V gene encodes CDR1 SGHTA and CDR2 FQGNSA. CDR3 region: CASSPGHSTDTQYF. The CDR3 DNA is TGTGCCAGCAGCCCTGGACACAGCACAGATACGCAGTATTTT.

Many counts were recorded for this clonotype. The rearrangement uses TRBV7-6 and TRBJ2-3; the D gene is possibly TRBD2 (5 bases). V was pared by 3 bases and J by 0 bases, with 13 bases between. Germline V CDR1 and CDR2: SGHVS, FNYEAQ. The CDR3 extends over 16 amino acids. This CDR3 reads CASSLRSWTSTDTQYF. CDR3 nucleotide sequence: TGTGCCAGCAGCTTGAGGTCCTGGACTAGCACAGATACGCAGTATTTT.

This clonotype turned up a few times. The gene calls are TRBV3-1 and TRBJ2-3; D ambiguous. The germline V gene encodes CDR1 LGHDT and CDR2 YNNKEL (reference sequence). The V end lost 1 base, the J end lost 2 bases, and 1 base lay between the germline ends. The CDR3 runs to 12 residues. CDR3 region: CASSQVTDTQYF. The CDR3 DNA is TGTGCCAGCAGCCAAGTCACAGATACGCAGTATTTT.

The V call is TRBV18, the J call TRBJ1-1, with D hard to call. Germline V CDR1 and CDR2: KGHSH, LQKENI. The CDR3 loop spans 15 amino acids. Trimming removed 0 bases at V and 0 bases at J, with 8 bases between. The CDR3 spells CASSPPSQLNTEAFF. The CDR3, as DNA: TGTGCCAGCTCACCACCGAGCCAGTTGAACACTGAAGCTTTCTTT.

This chain connects TRBV7-2 to TRBJ2-1; 14 positions match TRBD2. This CDR3 region has 16 residues. V lost 3 bases, J lost 7 bases, and 5 bases stayed unmatched. Germline CDR1 is SGHTA and CDR2 is FQGNSA. Written as DNA, the CDR3 is TGTGCCAGCAGCTTGCGACTAGCGGGGGGGCATAATGAGCAGTTCTTC. Translated: CASSLRLAGGHNEQFF.

This sequence joins TRBV4-3 and TRBJ2-5, with 7 bases matching TRBD2. The J segment lost 2 bases and the V segment lost 3 bases, leaving 3 bases of the junction unmatched. Germline V gene data show CDR1 as LGHNA and CDR2 as YSLEER. This CDR3 has 14 residues. CDR3 amino acids: CASSHVGGQETQYF. The CDR3 DNA follows: TGCGCCAGCAGCCATGTCGGGGGGCAAGAGACCCAGTACTTC.

This clonotype was found a few times. This chain connects TRBV5-1 to TRBJ2-3; 7 positions match TRBD1. CDR1 is SGHRS, CDR2 YFSETQ, per germline. CDR3 size: 13 residues. J was trimmed by 4 bases and V by 2 bases; bases with no gene match: 1. CDR3 residues: CASSLQGPDTQYF. The CDR3 region has the DNA TGCGCCAGCAGCTTACAGGGGCCAGATACGCAGTATTTT.

The V call is TRBV7-6, the J call TRBJ2-7, with D perhaps matching TRBD1 or TRBD2 (5 bases each). The CDR3 has 15 amino acids. The V end was cut by 4 bases, the J end by 4 bases, with 17 bases between. Per the germline V gene, CDR1 is SGHVS and CDR2 is FNYEAQ. CDR3 residues: CASSSTGTGKYEQYF. CDR3 nucleotide sequence: TGTGCCAGCAGCTCCACCGGGACGGGGAAGTACGAGCAGTACTTC.

The chain combines TRBV4-1 with TRBJ1-2, with a tentative D call TRBD1 (5 bases). Germline V lookup: CDR1 MGHRA, CDR2 YSYEKL. The CDR3 runs to 15 residues. V dropped 1 base and J dropped 3 bases, with 12 bases sitting between them. In DNA form, the CDR3 reads TGCGCCAGCAGCCAAGGAATCGGGGCCTACTATGGCTACACCTTC. It encodes CASSQGIGAYYGYTF.

CDR3 region: CASSLSGLAGGSDTQYF. The CDR3 nucleotides are TGTGCCAGCAGCCTCTCCGGACTAGCGGGGGGGTCCGATACGCAGTATTTT. This chain connects TRBV11-2 to TRBJ2-3; 15 positions agree with TRBD2. The CDR3 is 17 residues long. Germline-derived CDR1 and CDR2 are SGHAT and FQNNGV. V lost 5 bases to trimming and J lost 6 bases; unmatched junction nucleotides: 9.

The sample holds a few counts of this clonotype. The V gene is TRBV5-1, the J gene TRBJ2-3; 10 positions agree with TRBD1. The CDR3 runs 15 residues. CDR1 and CDR2 from the germline V gene are SGHRS and YFSETQ. The V gene end was trimmed by 4 bases and the J gene end by 4 bases; junction bases not matched to a gene: 6. Written as DNA, the CDR3 is TGCGCCAGCAGCGAACCGGGACAGGGGTCAGATACGCAGTATTTT. Encoded protein: CASSEPGQGSDTQYF.

This clonotype was seen only a few times. This sequence joins TRBV7-3 and TRBJ1-1, with D possibly TRBD1 on 6 matching bases. In germline, CDR1 is SGHTA, CDR2 FQGTGA. The ends were cut back, 5 bases at V and 5 bases at J, with 15 bases in the middle. The CDR3 consists of 14 residues. The CDR3 DNA reads TGTGCCAGCAGCCAAGGGGGGGGAAGGACTGAAGCTTTCTTT. Translating it yields CASSQGGGRTEAFF.

This clonotype was seen a handful of times. This chain links TRBV18 with TRBJ1-6, with 9 bases lining up with TRBD1. Germline loops: CDR1 KGHSH, CDR2 LQKENI. Trimming at V came to 2 bases and at J to 6 bases, leaving 8 bases not matched to a gene. This CDR3 is built from 17 residues. Here the CDR3 DNA reads TGTGCCAGCTCACCAAATAGTTTGGACAGGGGTAATTCACCCCTCCACTTT. Translation gives CASSPNSLDRGNSPLHF.

This clonotype was found a few times. The CDR3: CASSTAGQLYEQYF. The CDR3 DNA is TGTGCCAGCAGCACCGCAGGACAGTTGTACGAGCAGTACTTC. J is TRBJ2-7 and V is TRBV7-2; a possible D gene is TRBD1 (6 bases). The CDR3 runs 14 residues. Trimming left V 5 bases short and J 4 bases short, with 15 bases between. Germline-derived CDR1 and CDR2 are SGHTA and FQGNSA.